The entry below describes one T cell receptor (beta chain). The antigen remains unidentified. This sample was taken from a study of post-analysis software for immune sequencing data. Study background: Secondary progressive, relapsing-remitting and progressive-relapsing multiple sclerosis were among the included disease courses.

cDNA libraries for TCR beta contained unique molecular identifiers. Yield was about 500,000 cDNA molecules from around 1 to 9.1 million T cells. TCRdb reanalysed the PCR reads using MiXCR and keeps one entry per CDR3 protein. The sample has around 190,000 distinct CDR3 sequences, around 29% seen once. Study-wide results and caveats: F measure grouped same-batch samples tightly together. In patients, TRBV5-6, TRBV5-1 and TRBV20-1 belonged to five or six TRBV segments found more frequently than in controls. People with multiple sclerosis had a significantly lower normalized Chao1 diversity than controls did.

V gave up 6 bases and J gave up 7 bases, with 22 bases separating them. The germline V gene has CDR1 MDHEN and CDR2 SYDVKM. The CDR3 is 15 amino acids. The chain links TRBV28 to TRBJ2-7; D perhaps matches TRBD1 (6 bases). The sequencing input was blood. The TCR comes from a girl under 18 with multiple sclerosis. CDR3 amino acids: CASRTGTPSSREQYF. The CDR3 nucleotides are TGTGCCAGCAGGACCGGGACACCTTCCTCTAGGGAGCAGTACTTC.